This TCR beta chain is drawn from a study of blood T cell repertoires in COVID-19. Germline assignment: CDR1 MDHEN and CDR2 SYDVKM. CDR3 length equals 18 residues. The V end was cut by 5 bases, the J end by 0 bases, with 17 bases between. Data came from immunoSEQ multiplex PCR; TCRdb stores just in-frame clones and leaves some out. The profile shows hundreds of thousands of clones, 85% to 90% of them singletons. The genes are TRBV28 and TRBJ2-6, with D perhaps TRBD2 (6 bases). The material sequenced was peripheral blood. The sequence was obtained from an older man with acute or convalescent COVID-19. CDR3 DNA sequence: TGTGCCAGCAGTGCCCCGGGGGACCCTCTCTCTGGGGCCAACGTCCTGACTTTC. The encoded protein is CASSAPGDPLSGANVLTF.